Given below is one T cell receptor beta chain in context. The CDR3 is made up of 15 amino acids. From germline, CDR1 is MDHEN and CDR2 SYDVKM. The junction had 12 bases not matched to a gene; V was cut back by 7 bases and J by 5 bases. The data originate from a study of cytotoxic CD8 clonotypes in ibrutinib-treated CLL. About the research overall: The study included 11 to 12 relapsed/refractory and under 16 treatment-naive patients; 17 had IGHV unmutated disease.

Here immunoSEQ multiplex PCR was the method, and the copy in TCRdb shows in-frame clones only, minus some. Of more than 7,500 clones listed, around four fifths were seen once; the top ten hold roughly 3.8%. The sequencing here drew on PBMCs, taken before ibrutinib treatment. The chain combines TRBV28 with TRBJ2-5; TRBD2 matches 8 bases. The sequence came from a human donor with chronic lymphocytic leukemia. The CDR3 sequence: CASIRSGSPLETQYF. In DNA, the CDR3 is TGTGCCAGCATCCGAAGCGGGAGCCCGCTCGAGACCCAGTACTTC. The full variable domain, rest sourced from reference TRBV28 and TRBJ2-5, is DVKVTQSSRYLVKRTGEKVFLECVQDMDHENMFWYRQDPGLGLRLIYFSYDVKMKEKGDIPEGYSVSREKKERFSLILESASTNQTSMYLCASIRSGSPLETQYFGPGTRLLVL.